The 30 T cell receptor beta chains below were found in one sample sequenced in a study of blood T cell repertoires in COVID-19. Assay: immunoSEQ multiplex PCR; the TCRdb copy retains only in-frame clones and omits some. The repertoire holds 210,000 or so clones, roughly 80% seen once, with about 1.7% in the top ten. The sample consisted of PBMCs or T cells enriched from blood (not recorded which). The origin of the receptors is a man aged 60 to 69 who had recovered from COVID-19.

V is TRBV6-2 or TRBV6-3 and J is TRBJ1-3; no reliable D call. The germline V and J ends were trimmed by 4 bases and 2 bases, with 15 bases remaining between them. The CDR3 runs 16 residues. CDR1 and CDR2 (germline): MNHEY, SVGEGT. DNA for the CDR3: TGTGCCAGCAGTTCCCTTCAAGCCGGGGCTGGAAACACCATATATTTT. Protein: CASSSLQAGAGNTIYF.

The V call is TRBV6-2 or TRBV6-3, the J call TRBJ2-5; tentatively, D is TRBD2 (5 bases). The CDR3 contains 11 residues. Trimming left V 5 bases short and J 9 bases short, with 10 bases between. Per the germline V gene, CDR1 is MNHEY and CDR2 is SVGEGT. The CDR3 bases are TGTGCCAGCAGTAAAACTAGTCCCCAGTACTTC. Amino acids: CASSKTSPQYF.

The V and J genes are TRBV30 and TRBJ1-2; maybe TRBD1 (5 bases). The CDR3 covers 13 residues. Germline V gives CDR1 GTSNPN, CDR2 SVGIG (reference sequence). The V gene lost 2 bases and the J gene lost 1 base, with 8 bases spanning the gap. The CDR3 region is CAWSQDNNYGYTF. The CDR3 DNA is TGTGCCTGGAGTCAGGACAATAACTATGGCTACACCTTC.

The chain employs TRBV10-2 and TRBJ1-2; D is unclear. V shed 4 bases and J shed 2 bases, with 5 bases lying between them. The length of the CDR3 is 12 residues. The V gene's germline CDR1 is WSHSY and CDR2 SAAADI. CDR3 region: CASSAQNYGYTF. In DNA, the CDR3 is TGCGCCAGCAGTGCACAGAACTATGGCTACACCTTC.

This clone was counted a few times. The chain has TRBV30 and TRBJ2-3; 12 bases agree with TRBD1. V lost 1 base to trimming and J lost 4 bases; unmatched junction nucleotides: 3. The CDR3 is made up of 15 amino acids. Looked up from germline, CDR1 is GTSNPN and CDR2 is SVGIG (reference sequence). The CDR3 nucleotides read TGTGCCTGGAGTGCCGGGACAGGGGGCGCAGATACGCAGTATTTT. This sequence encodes CAWSAGTGGADTQYF.

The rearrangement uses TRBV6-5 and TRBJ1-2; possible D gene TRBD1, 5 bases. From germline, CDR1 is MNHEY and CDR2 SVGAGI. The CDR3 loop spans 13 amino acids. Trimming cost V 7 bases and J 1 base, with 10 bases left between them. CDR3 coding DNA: TGTGCCAGCACTAGGGGCAGTAACTATGGCTACACCTTC. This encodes CASTRGSNYGYTF.

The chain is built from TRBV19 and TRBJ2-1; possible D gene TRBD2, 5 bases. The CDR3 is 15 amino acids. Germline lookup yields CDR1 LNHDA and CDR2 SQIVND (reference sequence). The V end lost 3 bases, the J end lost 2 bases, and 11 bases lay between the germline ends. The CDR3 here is CASSMERHPYNEQFF. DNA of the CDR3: TGTGCCAGTAGTATGGAGCGGCACCCCTACAATGAGCAGTTCTTC.

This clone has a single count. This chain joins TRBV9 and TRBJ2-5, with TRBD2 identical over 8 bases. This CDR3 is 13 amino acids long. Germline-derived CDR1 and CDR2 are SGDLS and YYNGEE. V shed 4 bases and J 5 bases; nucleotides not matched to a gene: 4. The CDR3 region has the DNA TGTGCCAGCAGCCTTTCGGGGGGGGAGACCCAGTACTTC. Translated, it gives CASSLSGGETQYF.

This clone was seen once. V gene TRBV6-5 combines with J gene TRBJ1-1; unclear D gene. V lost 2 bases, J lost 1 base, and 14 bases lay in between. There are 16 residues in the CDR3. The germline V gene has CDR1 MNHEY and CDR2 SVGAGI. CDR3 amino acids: CASSYRPEQQNTEAFF. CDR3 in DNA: TGTGCCAGCAGTTACCGCCCCGAACAGCAGAACACTGAAGCTTTCTTT.

The CDR3 DNA reads as TGTGCCAGCAGTTACCTCTTGGGGGAGACAGGGTCCCAAAATGAGCAGTTCTTC. Translated, it gives CASSYLLGETGSQNEQFF. The chain couples TRBV6-2 or TRBV6-3 to TRBJ2-1; TRBD1 matches 7 bases. Trimming at V came to 2 bases and at J to 7 bases, leaving 17 bases not matched to a gene. The CDR3 sequence is 18 residues long. From germline, CDR1 is MNHEY and CDR2 SVGEGT.

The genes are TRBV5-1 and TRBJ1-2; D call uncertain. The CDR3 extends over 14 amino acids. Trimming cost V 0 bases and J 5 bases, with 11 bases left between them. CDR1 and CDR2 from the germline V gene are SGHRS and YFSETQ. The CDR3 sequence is CASSLEAAGYGYTF. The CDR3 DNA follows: TGCGCCAGCAGCTTGGAGGCAGCGGGATATGGCTACACCTTC. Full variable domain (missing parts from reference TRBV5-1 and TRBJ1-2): KAGVTQTPRYLIKTRGQQVTLSCSPISGHRSVSWYQQTPGQGLQFLFEYFSETQRNKGNFPGRFSGRQFSNSRSEMNVSTLELGDSALYLCASSLEAAGYGYTFGSGTRLTVV.

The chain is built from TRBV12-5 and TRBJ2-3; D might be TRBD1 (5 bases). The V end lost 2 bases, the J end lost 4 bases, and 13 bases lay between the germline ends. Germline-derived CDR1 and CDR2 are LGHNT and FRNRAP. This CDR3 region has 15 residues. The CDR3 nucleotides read TGTGCTAGTGGTTTGACAGGTTCTCGCGCAGATACGCAGTATTTT. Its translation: CASGLTGSRADTQYF.

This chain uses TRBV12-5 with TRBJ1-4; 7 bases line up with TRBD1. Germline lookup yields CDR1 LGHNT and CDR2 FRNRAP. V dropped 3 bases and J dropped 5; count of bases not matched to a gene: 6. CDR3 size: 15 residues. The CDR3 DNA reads TGTGCTAGTGGTTTAGGACAGGCGGGGAATGAAAAACTGTTTTTT. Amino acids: CASGLGQAGNEKLFF.

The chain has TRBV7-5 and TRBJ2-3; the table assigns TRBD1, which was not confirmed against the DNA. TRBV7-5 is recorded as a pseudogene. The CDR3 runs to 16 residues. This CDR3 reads CARSRDRGFFKDTQYF. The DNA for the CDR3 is TGTGCCAGAAGCCGGGACAGGGGTTTTTTTAAGGATACGCAGTATTTT.

CDR3 region: CASSPRTLRPEAFF. The CDR3 DNA follows: TGTGCCAGCAGTCCGAGGACACTCCGACCTGAAGCTTTCTTT. The chain uses TRBV14 and TRBJ1-1; tentatively, D is TRBD1 (5 bases). Germline values: CDR1 SGHDN, CDR2 FVKESK. V shed 6 bases and J shed 6 bases, with 17 bases lying between them. CDR3 length: 14 residues.

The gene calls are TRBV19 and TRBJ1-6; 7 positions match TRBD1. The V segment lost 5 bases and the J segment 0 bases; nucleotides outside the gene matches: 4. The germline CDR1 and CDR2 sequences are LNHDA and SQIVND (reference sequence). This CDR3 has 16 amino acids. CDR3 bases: TGTGCCAGTAGTTCACAGGGGAGCTCCTATAATTCACCCCTCCACTTT. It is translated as CASSSQGSSYNSPLHF.

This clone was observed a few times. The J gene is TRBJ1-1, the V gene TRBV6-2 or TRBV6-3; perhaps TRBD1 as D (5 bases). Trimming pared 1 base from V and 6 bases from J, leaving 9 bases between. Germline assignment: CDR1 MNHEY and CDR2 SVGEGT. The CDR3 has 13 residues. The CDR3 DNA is TGTGCCAGCAGTTACTGGGGGGAATCTGAAGCTTTCTTT. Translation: CASSYWGESEAFF.

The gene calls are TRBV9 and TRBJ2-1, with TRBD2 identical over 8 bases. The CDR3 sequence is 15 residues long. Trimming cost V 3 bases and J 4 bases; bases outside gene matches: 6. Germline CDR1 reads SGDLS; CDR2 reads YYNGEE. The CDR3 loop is CASSGRLASYNEQFF. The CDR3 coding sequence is TGTGCCAGCAGCGGGCGACTAGCGAGTTACAATGAGCAGTTCTTC.

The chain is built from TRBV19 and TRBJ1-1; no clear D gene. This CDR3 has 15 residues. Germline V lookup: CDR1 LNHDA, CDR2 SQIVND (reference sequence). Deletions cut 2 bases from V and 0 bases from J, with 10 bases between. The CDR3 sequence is CASSISEGMNTEAFF. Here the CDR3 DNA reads TGTGCCAGTAGTATAAGTGAGGGAATGAACACTGAAGCTTTCTTT.

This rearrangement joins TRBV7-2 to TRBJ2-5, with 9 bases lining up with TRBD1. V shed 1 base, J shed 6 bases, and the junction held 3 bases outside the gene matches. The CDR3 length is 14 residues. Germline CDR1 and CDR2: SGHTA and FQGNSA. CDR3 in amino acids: CASSLGGTGKTQYF. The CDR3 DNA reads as TGTGCCAGCAGCTTAGGGGGGACAGGGAAGACCCAGTACTTC.

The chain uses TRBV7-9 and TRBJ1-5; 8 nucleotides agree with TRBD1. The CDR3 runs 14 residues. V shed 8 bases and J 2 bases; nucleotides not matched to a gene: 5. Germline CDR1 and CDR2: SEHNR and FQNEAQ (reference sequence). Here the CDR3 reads CASGTTGGNQPQHF. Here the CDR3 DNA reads TGTGCCAGCGGAACGACAGGGGGCAATCAGCCCCAGCATTTT.

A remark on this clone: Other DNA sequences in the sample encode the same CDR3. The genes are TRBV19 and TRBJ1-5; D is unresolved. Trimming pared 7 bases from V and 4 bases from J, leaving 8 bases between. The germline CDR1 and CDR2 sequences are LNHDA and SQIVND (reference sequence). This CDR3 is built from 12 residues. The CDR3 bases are TGTGCCAGTAACTCGAGAAATCAGCCCCAGCATTTT. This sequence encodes CASNSRNQPQHF.

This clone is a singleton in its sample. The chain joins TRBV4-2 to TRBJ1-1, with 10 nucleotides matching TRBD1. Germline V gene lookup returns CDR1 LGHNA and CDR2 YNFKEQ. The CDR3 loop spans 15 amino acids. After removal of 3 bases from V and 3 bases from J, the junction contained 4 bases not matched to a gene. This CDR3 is CASSQGDRGDTEAFF. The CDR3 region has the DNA TGTGCCAGCAGCCAGGGGGACAGGGGTGACACTGAAGCTTTCTTT.

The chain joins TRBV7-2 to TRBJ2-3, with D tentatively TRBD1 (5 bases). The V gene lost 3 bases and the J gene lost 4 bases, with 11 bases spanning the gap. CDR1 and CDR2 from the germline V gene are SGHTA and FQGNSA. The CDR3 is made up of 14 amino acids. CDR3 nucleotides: TGTGCCAGCAGCTTCTCCAGGGCAGCAGATACGCAGTATTTT. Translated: CASSFSRAADTQYF.

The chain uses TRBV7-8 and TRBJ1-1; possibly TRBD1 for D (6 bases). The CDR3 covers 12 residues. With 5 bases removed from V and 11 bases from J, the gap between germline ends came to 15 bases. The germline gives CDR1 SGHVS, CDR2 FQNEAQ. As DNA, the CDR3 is TGTGCCAGCAGCCAGGACAGAGGAACTGCTTTCTTT. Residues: CASSQDRGTAFF.

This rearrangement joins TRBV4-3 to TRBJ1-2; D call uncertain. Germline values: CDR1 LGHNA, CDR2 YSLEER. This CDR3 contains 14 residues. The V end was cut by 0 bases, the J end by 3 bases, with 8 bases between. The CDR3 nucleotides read TGCGCCAGCAGCCAAGATGGAGAGGACTATGGCTACACCTTC. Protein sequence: CASSQDGEDYGYTF.

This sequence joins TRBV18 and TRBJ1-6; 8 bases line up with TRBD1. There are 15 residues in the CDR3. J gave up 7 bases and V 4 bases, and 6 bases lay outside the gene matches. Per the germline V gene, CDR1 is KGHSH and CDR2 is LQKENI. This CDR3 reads CASSLTRDRNSPLHF. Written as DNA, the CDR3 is TGTGCCAGCTCACTTACCCGGGACAGGAATTCACCCCTCCACTTT. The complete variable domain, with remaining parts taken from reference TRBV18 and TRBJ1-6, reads NAGVMQNPRHLVRRRGQEARLRCSPMKGHSHVYWYRQLPEEGLKFMVYLQKENIIDESGMPKERFSAEFPKEGPSILRIQQVVRGDSAAYFCASSLTRDRNSPLHFGNGTRLTVT.

CDR3 bases: TGTGCCAGCAGCCGGCTAGGTGGGGCCAACGTCCTGACTTTC. The encoded protein is CASSRLGGANVLTF. V is TRBV5-8 and J is TRBJ2-6, with D uncertain. The CDR3 runs 14 residues. V was trimmed by 4 bases and J by 3 bases, leaving 8 bases between them. Germline V gene lookup returns CDR1 SGHTS and CDR2 YDEGEE.

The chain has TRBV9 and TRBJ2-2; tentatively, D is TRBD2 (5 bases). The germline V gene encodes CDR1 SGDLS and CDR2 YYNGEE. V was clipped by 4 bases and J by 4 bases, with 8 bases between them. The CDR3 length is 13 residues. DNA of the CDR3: TGTGCCAGCAGCCTCCGGGGCACCGGGGAGCTGTTTTTT. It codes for CASSLRGTGELFF.

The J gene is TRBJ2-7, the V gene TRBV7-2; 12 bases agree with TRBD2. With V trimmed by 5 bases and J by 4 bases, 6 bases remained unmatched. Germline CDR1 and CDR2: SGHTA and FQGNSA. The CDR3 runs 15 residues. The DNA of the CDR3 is TGTGCCAGCAGCCTCAGGACTAGCGGGGAGTACGAGCAGTACTTC. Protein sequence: CASSLRTSGEYEQYF.